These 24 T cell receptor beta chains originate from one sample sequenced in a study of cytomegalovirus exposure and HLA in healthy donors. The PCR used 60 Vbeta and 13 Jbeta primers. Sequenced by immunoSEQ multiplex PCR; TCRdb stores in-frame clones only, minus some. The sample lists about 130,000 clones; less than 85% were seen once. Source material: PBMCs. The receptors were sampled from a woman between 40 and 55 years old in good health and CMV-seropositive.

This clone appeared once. The CDR3 sequence is CASSIGWATGVSHEAFF. The CDR3, as DNA: TGTGCCAGCAGCATAGGATGGGCAACGGGAGTATCACATGAAGCTTTCTTT. The rearrangement uses TRBV28 and TRBJ1-1; D call uncertain. The V gene's germline CDR1 is MDHEN and CDR2 SYDVKM. There are 17 residues in the CDR3. With 6 bases removed from V and 7 bases from J, the gap between germline ends came to 27 bases.

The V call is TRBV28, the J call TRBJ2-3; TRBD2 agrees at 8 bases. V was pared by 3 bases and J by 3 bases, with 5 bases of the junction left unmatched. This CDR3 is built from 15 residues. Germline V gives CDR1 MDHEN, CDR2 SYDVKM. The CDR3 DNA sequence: TGTGCCAGCAGTTTTAGCGGGATTAGTACAGATACGCAGTATTTT. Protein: CASSFSGISTDTQYF.

CDR3 region: CASSYSGANEQFF. CDR3 bases: TGTGCCAGCAGTTACTCTGGAGCGAATGAGCAGTTCTTC. The chain links TRBV6-6 to TRBJ2-1; unclear D gene. The V gene's germline CDR1 is MNHNY and CDR2 SVGAGI (reference sequence). The ends were cut back, 0 bases at V and 7 bases at J, with 7 bases in the middle. The CDR3 totals 13 residues.

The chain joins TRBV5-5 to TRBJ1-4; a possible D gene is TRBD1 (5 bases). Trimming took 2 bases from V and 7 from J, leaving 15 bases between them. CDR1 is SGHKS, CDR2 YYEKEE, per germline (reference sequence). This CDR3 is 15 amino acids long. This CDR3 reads CASSFGRGGGEKLFF. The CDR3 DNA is TGTGCCAGCAGCTTTGGAAGGGGCGGTGGTGAAAAACTGTTTTTT.

The chain's CDR3 is CASSRREETQYF. As DNA, the CDR3 is TGTGCCAGCTCTCGCCGGGAAGAGACCCAGTACTTC. This chain connects TRBV6-5 to TRBJ2-5; D gene uncertain. Looked up from germline, CDR1 is MNHEY and CDR2 is SVGAGI. This CDR3 comprises 12 residues. The V and J ends lost 8 bases and 3 bases respectively, with 10 bases between them.

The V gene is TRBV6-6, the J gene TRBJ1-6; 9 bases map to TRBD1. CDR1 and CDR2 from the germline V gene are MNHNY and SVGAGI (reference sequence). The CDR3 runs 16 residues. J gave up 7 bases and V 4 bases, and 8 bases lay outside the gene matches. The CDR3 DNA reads TGTGCCAGCAGTTCTCGGACAGGGGACAAAAATTCACCCCTCCACTTT. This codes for CASSSRTGDKNSPLHF.

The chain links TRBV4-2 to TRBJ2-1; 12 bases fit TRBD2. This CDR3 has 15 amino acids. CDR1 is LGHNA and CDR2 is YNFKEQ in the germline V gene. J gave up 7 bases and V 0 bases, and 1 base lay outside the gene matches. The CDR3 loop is CASSQDLAGGNEQFF. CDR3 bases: TGTGCCAGCAGCCAAGATCTAGCGGGGGGGAATGAGCAGTTCTTC.

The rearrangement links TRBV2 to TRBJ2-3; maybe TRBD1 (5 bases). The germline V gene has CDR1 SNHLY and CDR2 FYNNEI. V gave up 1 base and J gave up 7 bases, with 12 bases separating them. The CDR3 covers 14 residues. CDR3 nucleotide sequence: TGTGCCAGCAGTGAAGACTTGACAGTTAATACGCAGTATTTT. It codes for CASSEDLTVNTQYF.

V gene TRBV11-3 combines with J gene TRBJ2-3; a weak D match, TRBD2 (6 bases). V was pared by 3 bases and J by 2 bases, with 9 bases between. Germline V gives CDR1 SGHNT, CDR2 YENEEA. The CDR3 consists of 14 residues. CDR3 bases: TGTGCCAGCAGCTTCCGGGGGAACACAGATACGCAGTATTTT. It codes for CASSFRGNTDTQYF.

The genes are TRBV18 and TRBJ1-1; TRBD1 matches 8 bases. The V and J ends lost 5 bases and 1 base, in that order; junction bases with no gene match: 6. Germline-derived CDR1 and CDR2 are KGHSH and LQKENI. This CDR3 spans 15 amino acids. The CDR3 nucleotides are TGTGCCAGCTCAAGACAGGGGCAGTCGAACACTGAAGCTTTCTTT. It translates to CASSRQGQSNTEAFF.

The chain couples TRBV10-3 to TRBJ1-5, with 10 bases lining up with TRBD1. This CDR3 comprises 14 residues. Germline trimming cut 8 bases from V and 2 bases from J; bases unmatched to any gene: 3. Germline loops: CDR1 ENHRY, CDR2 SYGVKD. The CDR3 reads CAIGTGAGNQPQHF. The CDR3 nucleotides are TGTGCCATCGGGACAGGGGCCGGCAATCAGCCCCAGCATTTT.

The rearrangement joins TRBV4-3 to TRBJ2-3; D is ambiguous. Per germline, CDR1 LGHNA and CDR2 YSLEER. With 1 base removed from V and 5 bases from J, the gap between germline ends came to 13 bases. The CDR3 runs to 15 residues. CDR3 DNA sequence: TGCGCCAGCAGCCAAGCTCCGTCAGTATTAGATACGCAGTATTTT. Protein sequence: CASSQAPSVLDTQYF.

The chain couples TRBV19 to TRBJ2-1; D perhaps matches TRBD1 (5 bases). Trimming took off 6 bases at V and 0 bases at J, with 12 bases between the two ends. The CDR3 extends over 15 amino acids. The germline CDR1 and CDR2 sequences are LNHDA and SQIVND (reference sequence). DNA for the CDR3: TGTGCCAGTAGAGGGGCCAGAAGCTCCTACAATGAGCAGTTCTTC. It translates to CASRGARSSYNEQFF.

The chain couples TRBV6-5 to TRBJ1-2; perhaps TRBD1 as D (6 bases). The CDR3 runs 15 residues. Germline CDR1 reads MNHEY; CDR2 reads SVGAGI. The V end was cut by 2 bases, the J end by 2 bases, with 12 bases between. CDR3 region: CASSYIQGGNYGYTF. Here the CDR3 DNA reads TGTGCCAGCAGTTACATACAGGGCGGGAACTATGGCTACACCTTC.

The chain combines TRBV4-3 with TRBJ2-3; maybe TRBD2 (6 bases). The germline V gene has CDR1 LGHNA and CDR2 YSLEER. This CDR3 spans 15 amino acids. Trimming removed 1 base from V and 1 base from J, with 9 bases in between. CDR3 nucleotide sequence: TGCGCCAGCAGCCAAGGGGGACTCCGCACAGATACGCAGTATTTT. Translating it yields CASSQGGLRTDTQYF.

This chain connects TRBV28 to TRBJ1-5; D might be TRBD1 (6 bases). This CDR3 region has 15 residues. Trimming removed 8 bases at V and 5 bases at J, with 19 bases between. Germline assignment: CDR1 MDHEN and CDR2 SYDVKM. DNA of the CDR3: TGTGCCAGCGAGCAGAATATAAACAGGGATCAGCCCCAGCATTTT. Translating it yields CASEQNINRDQPQHF.

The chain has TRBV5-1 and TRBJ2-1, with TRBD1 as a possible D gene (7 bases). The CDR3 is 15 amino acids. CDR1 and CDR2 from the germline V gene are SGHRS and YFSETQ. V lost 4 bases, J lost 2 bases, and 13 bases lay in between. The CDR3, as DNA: TGCGCCAGCAGCCAGGAGGGGGCAGCCTACAATGAGCAGTTCTTC. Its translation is CASSQEGAAYNEQFF. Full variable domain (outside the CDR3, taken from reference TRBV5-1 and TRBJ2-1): KAGVTQTPRYLIKTRGQQVTLSCSPISGHRSVSWYQQTPGQGLQFLFEYFSETQRNKGNFPGRFSGRQFSNSRSEMNVSTLELGDSALYLCASSQEGAAYNEQFFGPGTRLTVL.

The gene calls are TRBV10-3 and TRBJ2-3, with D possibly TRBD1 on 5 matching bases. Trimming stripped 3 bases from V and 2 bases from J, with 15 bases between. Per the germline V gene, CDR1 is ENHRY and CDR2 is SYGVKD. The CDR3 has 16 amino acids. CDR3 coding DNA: TGTGCCATCAGTGATCCCTTCCGACAGATCACAGATACGCAGTATTTT. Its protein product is CAISDPFRQITDTQYF.

CDR3 coding DNA: TGTGCCAGCAGCATGAGCGGGGGAGAGACCGGGGAGCTGTTTTTT. Protein: CASSMSGGETGELFF. The rearrangement uses TRBV7-7 and TRBJ2-2, with TRBD2 matching over 8 bases. Germline values: CDR1 SSHAT, CDR2 FNYEAQ (reference sequence). The V gene end was trimmed by 5 bases and the J gene end by 5 bases; junction bases not matched to a gene: 7. This CDR3 has 15 residues.

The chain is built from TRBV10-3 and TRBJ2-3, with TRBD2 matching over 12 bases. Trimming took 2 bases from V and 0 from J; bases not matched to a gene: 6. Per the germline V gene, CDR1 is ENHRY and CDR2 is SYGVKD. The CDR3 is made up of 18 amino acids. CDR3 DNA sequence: TGTGCCATCAGTGAGCCCCCCGGGACTAGCGGGAGCACAGATACGCAGTATTTT. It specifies CAISEPPGTSGSTDTQYF.

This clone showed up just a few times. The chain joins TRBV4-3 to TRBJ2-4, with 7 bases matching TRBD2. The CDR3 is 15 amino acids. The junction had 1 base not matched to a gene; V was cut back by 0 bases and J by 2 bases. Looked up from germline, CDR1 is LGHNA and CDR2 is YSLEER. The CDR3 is CASSQEGGTKNIQYF. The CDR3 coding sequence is TGCGCCAGCAGCCAAGAGGGGGGGACCAAAAACATTCAGTACTTC.

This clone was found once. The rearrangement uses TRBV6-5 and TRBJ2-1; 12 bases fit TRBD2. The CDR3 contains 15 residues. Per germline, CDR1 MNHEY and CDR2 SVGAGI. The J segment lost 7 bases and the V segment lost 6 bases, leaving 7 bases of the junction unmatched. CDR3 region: CASRRLAGAENEQFF. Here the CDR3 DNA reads TGTGCCAGCAGGCGACTAGCGGGAGCCGAGAATGAGCAGTTCTTC.

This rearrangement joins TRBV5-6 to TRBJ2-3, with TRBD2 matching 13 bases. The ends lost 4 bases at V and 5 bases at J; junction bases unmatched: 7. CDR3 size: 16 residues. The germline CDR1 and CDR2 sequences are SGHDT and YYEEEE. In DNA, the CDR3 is TGTGCCAGCAGCGGGACTAGCGGGGCTTTTGGAGATACGCAGTATTTT. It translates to CASSGTSGAFGDTQYF.

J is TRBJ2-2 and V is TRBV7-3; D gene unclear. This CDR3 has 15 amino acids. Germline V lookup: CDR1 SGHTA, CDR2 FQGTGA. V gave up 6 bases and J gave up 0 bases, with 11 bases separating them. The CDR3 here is CASSRLATNTGELFF. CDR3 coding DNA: TGTGCCAGCAGTCGACTTGCTACGAACACCGGGGAGCTGTTTTTT.